This T cell receptor (beta chain) was obtained from a study of shared clonotypes between healthy human individuals. The study's findings and limits: Relative to their counterparts shared across all four donors, non-shared clonotypes exhibited diminished generation probabilities.

Subsets obtained from CD4+ cells comprised CD45RA+ naive and CD45RA-negative memory cells. Data came from immunoSEQ multiplex PCR; TCRdb stores just in-frame clones and leaves some out. Of roughly 2,500,000 clones in the sample, more than 85% were seen once. V was trimmed by 5 bases and J by 10 bases, leaving 14 bases between them. The CDR3 is 13 residues long. The germline gives CDR1 LNHDA, CDR2 SQIVND (reference sequence). A note on this clone: As yet, its antigen is unknown.

V usage is TRBV19 and J usage is TRBJ1-4, with a tentative D call TRBD1 (5 bases). Sequencing input: naive CD4+ T cells from PBMCs. This sample's subset: CD45RA+ positively selected. The TCR sequence derives from a man younger than 35 in good health. Some clones in this sample may be carry-over from other donors' samples. This CDR3 is CASSPDSRGKLFF. In nucleotides, the CDR3 is TGTGCCAGTAGTCCAGACAGCCGCGGAAAACTGTTTTTT.